These 14 T cell receptor beta chains originate from one sample sequenced in a study of blood T cell repertoires in COVID-19 (dated by TCRdb to between 2020 and 2021). The protocol used for the library was the immunoSEQ multiplex PCR assay. TCRdb stores this immuneACCESS table with in-frame sequences only. Part of the clones is absent; in the studies checked, under half of the shortfall reflects unresolved V genes, and no reason is known for the rest. The sample has about 180,000 clones on record, 80% to 90% of them singletons. Of the sample, under 2% falls within the top ten clones. Sequenced: peripheral blood. Source of these receptors: a man aged 18 to 29 who had recovered from COVID-19.

V gene TRBV3-1 (or the pseudogene TRBV3-2) combines with J gene TRBJ2-5; tentatively, D is TRBD1 (6 bases). This CDR3 spans 14 amino acids. Per germline, CDR1 LGHDT and CDR2 YNNKEL (reference sequence). V lost 0 bases and J lost 1, with 6 bases in between. The CDR3 region has the DNA TGTGCCAGCAGCCAAGAACAGGGCCAAGAGACCCAGTACTTC. Translation gives CASSQEQGQETQYF.

The chain has TRBV5-1 and TRBJ1-4; TRBD1 might be the D (5 bases). Germline V gene data show CDR1 as SGHRS and CDR2 as YFSETQ. The CDR3 covers 14 residues. V was shortened by 4 bases and J by 1 base, with 8 bases between the two germline ends. The CDR3 sequence is CASSETVTNEKLFF. Written as DNA, the CDR3 is TGCGCCAGCAGCGAGACAGTAACTAATGAAAAACTGTTTTTT.

This clone is a singleton in its sample. The V gene is TRBV27, the J gene TRBJ2-7, with 9 positions matching TRBD2. The CDR3 extends over 14 amino acids. The trim removed 3 bases at V and 6 bases at J, leaving 6 bases unmatched. CDR1 and CDR2 (germline): MNHEY, SMNVEV (reference sequence). The CDR3 protein is CASSFSLAGSEQYF. The CDR3 DNA reads as TGTGCCAGCAGTTTCTCACTAGCGGGTTCCGAGCAGTACTTC.

The gene calls are TRBV18 and TRBJ1-5; 8 nucleotides line up with TRBD1. CDR1 is KGHSH, CDR2 LQKENI, per germline. CDR3 size: 14 residues. Trimming took 6 bases from V and 6 from J; bases not matched to a gene: 7. The CDR3 coding sequence is TGTGCCAGCTCCCCCGACAGGGGCAGTCAGCCCCAGCATTTT. Translating it yields CASSPDRGSQPQHF.

The chain employs TRBV9 and TRBJ1-5, with 7 bases lining up with TRBD1. The CDR3 covers 15 residues. Germline assignment: CDR1 SGDLS and CDR2 YYNGEE. The junction had 5 bases not matched to a gene; V was cut back by 4 bases and J by 1 base. The CDR3 nucleotides read TGTGCCAGCAGCTCCGGACAGGCGAGCAATCAGCCCCAGCATTTT. Amino acids: CASSSGQASNQPQHF.

This chain connects TRBV27 to TRBJ2-7; D unclear. Trimming took off 4 bases at V and 0 bases at J, with 10 bases between the two ends. The CDR3 covers 14 residues. Germline V gene sequence: CDR1 MNHEY, CDR2 SMNVEV (reference sequence). CDR3 coding DNA: TGTGCCAGCAGTTACCGCGGTAGCTCCTACGAGCAGTACTTC. It codes for CASSYRGSSYEQYF.

V usage is TRBV20-1 and J usage is TRBJ2-7, with 7 positions matching TRBD2. Germline CDR1 reads DFQATT; CDR2 reads SNEGSKA (reference sequence). The CDR3 runs 13 residues. J gave up 2 bases and V 3 bases, and 4 bases lay outside the gene matches. The CDR3 coding sequence is TGCAGTGCTAGTCGGGAGGCTCCCTACGAGCAGTACTTC. Translating it yields CSASREAPYEQYF.

The rearrangement uses TRBV6-6 and TRBJ2-3, with D possibly matching TRBD2 (6 bases). CDR1 MNHNY and CDR2 SVGAGI come from the germline V gene (reference sequence). The CDR3 covers 14 residues. V shed 8 bases and J shed 0 bases, with 12 bases lying between them. In DNA, the CDR3 is TGTGCCAGCGGGCTAGCGACTAGCACAGATACGCAGTATTTT. Translation: CASGLATSTDTQYF.

CDR3 region: CASSLGTENTGELFF. The CDR3 nucleotides read TGTGCCAGCAGCTTAGGGACAGAGAACACCGGGGAGCTGTTTTTT. The chain combines TRBV13 with TRBJ2-2, with D possibly TRBD1 on 5 matching bases. Germline CDR1 and CDR2: PRHDT and FYEKMQ (reference sequence). V was shortened by 0 bases and J by 1 base, with 6 bases between the two germline ends. This CDR3 has 15 amino acids. The full variable domain, completed using reference TRBV13 and TRBJ2-2, is AAGVIQSPRHLIKEKRETATLKCYPIPRHDTVYWYQQGPGQDPQFLISFYEKMQSDKGSIPDRFSAQQFSDYHSELNMSSLELGDSALYFCASSLGTENTGELFFGEGSRLTVL.

The chain joins TRBV4-2 to TRBJ2-2; 8 nucleotides line up with TRBD2. This CDR3 is built from 15 residues. V dropped 1 base and J dropped 5; count of bases not matched to a gene: 3. Germline CDR1 LGHNA, CDR2 YNFKEQ. The CDR3 here is CASSQGLAGTGELFF. CDR3 coding DNA: TGTGCCAGCAGCCAAGGGCTAGCGGGTACCGGGGAGCTGTTTTTT.

A few counts support this clone. The chain uses TRBV18 and TRBJ1-3; D possibly corresponds to TRBD1 (5 bases). The CDR3 spans 15 residues. Germline V gives CDR1 KGHSH, CDR2 LQKENI. The V end lost 3 bases, the J end lost 4 bases, and 13 bases lay between the germline ends. CDR3 in DNA: TGTGCCAGCTCACCTCAGGGATCCTCGGGAAACACCATATATTTT. Its translation is CASSPQGSSGNTIYF.

This sequence joins TRBV20-1 and TRBJ2-1; no firm D call. The V and J ends lost 6 bases and 8 bases respectively, with 8 bases between them. Germline V gene sequence: CDR1 DFQATT, CDR2 SNEGSKA (reference sequence). The CDR3 is made up of 10 amino acids. In nucleotides, the CDR3 is TGCAGTGCCCGCAACTATGAGCAGTTCTTC. It is translated as CSARNYEQFF.

The CDR3 region is CASSKKAGTPSSGSSYEQYF. CDR3 DNA: TGTGCCAGTAGTAAAAAAGCCGGGACACCATCTAGCGGGAGCTCCTACGAGCAGTACTTC. The V gene is TRBV19, the J gene TRBJ2-7, with 10 nucleotides matching TRBD2. V shed 4 bases and J 0 bases; nucleotides not matched to a gene: 18. CDR3 length equals 20 residues. Germline V lookup: CDR1 LNHDA, CDR2 SQIVND (reference sequence).

This chain joins TRBV5-1 and TRBJ2-1; the match to TRBD1 covers 11 bases. Germline CDR1 is SGHRS and CDR2 is YFSETQ. Trimming took 4 bases from V and 6 from J; bases not matched to a gene: 6. This CDR3 spans 15 amino acids. In DNA form, the CDR3 reads TGCGCCAGCAGCCGAAGGGGACAGGGGGGCAATGAGCAGTTCTTC. This codes for CASSRRGQGGNEQFF.